Listed below are T cell receptor beta chains from one sample, sequenced in a study of blood T cell repertoires in COVID-19. The method was immunoSEQ multiplex PCR; TCRdb's version includes in-frame clones alone and lacks a portion of them. The sample has approximately 270,000 clones; about 80% are singletons. Sequencing was done on a sample of peripheral blood. Receptors originate from a person aged 65 to 79 with COVID-19, enrolled during active disease. Each CDR3 is given with its conserved first and last residue. The order of the fields is CDR3 length, D gene, J gene, V gene, CDR3 protein, CDR3 DNA. The D gene is left open where the match is weak.

12,TRBD2,TRBJ2-7,TRBV28,CASRKGLWEQYF,TGTGCCAGCAGGAAGGGACTATGGGAGCAGTACTTC
11,TRBD2,TRBJ2-1,TRBV20-1,CSARKRDGQFF,TGCAGTGCTAGGAAGCGGGATGGGCAGTTCTTC
14,TRBD1,TRBJ2-7,TRBV9,CASSVTGTGEEQYF,TGTGCCAGCAGCGTGACTGGGACAGGGGAGGAGCAGTACTTC
16,TRBD2,TRBJ2-3,TRBV2,CASSVEGLAGTDTQYF,TGTGCCAGCAGTGTGGAGGGACTAGCGGGAACCGATACGCAGTATTTT
16,TRBD2,TRBJ2-3,TRBV7-3,CASSTRTSGSTDTQYF,TGTGCCAGCAGCACCAGGACTAGCGGGAGCACAGATACGCAGTATTTT
13,TRBD2,TRBJ2-7,TRBV10-3,CAIAVTGGREQYF,TGTGCCATCGCGGTAACGGGAGGGCGCGAGCAGTACTTC
15,TRBD2,TRBJ2-7,TRBV5-6,CASSFTGGPVYEQYF,TGTGCCAGCAGCTTCACGGGGGGGCCGGTCTACGAGCAGTACTTC
13,NA,TRBJ2-2,TRBV19,CASDQGGTGELFF,TGTGCCAGTGACCAGGGAGGCACCGGGGAGCTGTTTTTT
15,TRBD1,TRBJ1-6,TRBV27,CASSSFGTVNSPLHF,TGTGCCAGCAGTAGCTTCGGGACAGTAAATTCACCCCTCCACTTT
18,NA,TRBJ2-3,TRBV2,CASRRQSIDPLSTDTQYF,TGTGCCAGCAGGCGACAGAGTATTGACCCTCTAAGCACAGATACGCAGTATTTT
16,NA,TRBJ2-1,TRBV18,CASSPEVAVPYNEQFF,TGTGCCAGCTCACCCGAGGTAGCGGTACCCTACAATGAGCAGTTCTTC
13,NA,TRBJ2-3,TRBV7-2,CASSRPSGYTQYF,TGTGCCAGCAGTAGGCCGAGCGGGTATACGCAGTATTTT